This T cell receptor (beta chain) stems from a study of shared clonotypes between healthy human individuals. Running of the assay took place at deep level. The assay was immunoSEQ multiplex PCR, and TCRdb's table has in-frame clones only and misses some. The table shows hundreds of thousands of clones, with just over 75% occurring only once. The healthy adult donors were HIV-negative and reported no recent acute infections or vaccinations. Looked up from germline, CDR1 is SGHAT and CDR2 is FQNNGV. The CDR3 totals 15 residues. V lost 1 base and J 0 bases, leaving 10 bases between the germline ends. This receptor was identified in a woman aged 40 to 50 in good health. Some clones in this sample may be carry-over from other donors' samples. The chain is built from TRBV11-2 and TRBJ2-7; D perhaps matches TRBD1 (5 bases). The source material was PBMCs. This CDR3 is CASSLGVRVSYEQYF. DNA for the CDR3: TGTGCCAGCAGCTTAGGAGTCAGGGTCTCCTACGAGCAGTACTTC.